What follows describes a single T cell receptor (beta chain). The data originate from a study of PD-L1 blockade in urothelial cancer. For the study at large: Bladder-origin urothelial cancer in males described twenty-five of the 29 patients. The researchers analyzed blood 3 weeks (second dose) and 6 weeks after treatment start. Patients' prior chemotherapy regimens numbered 0 to 3.

As to time point: pretreatment peripheral blood. Each PCR contained spiked-in synthetic TCR analog templates. TCRdb keeps only in-frame clones here, not all; method: immunoSEQ multiplex PCR. In the table there are 85,000 to 90,000 clones, roughly 90% of which are singletons. The sample in question was PBMCs, obtained around atezolizumab (anti-PD-L1) treatment. The source is a woman older than 75 with urothelial cancer.

CDR3 coding DNA: TGTGCCAGCGGGGGGAACTATGGCTACACCTTC. This translates into CASGGNYGYTF. The rearrangement uses TRBV28 and TRBJ1-2; tentative D call: TRBD1 (5 bases). V dropped 8 bases and J dropped 2 bases, with 6 bases sitting between them. The CDR3 has 11 residues. Looked up from germline, CDR1 is MDHEN and CDR2 is SYDVKM.